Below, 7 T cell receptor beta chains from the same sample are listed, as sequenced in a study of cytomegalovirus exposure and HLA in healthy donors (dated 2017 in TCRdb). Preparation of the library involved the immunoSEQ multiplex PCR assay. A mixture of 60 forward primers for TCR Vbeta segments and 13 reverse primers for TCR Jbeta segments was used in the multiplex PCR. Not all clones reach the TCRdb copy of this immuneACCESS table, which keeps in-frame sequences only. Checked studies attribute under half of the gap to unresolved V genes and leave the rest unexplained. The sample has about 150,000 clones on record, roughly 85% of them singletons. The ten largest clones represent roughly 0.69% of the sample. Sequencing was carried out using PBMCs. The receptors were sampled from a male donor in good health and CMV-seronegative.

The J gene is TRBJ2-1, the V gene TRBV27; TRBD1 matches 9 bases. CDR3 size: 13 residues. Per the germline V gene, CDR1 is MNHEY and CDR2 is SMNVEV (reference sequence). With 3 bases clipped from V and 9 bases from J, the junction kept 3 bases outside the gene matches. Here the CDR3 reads CASSLRTGAEQFF. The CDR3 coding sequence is TGTGCCAGCAGTTTGAGGACAGGGGCTGAGCAGTTCTTC.

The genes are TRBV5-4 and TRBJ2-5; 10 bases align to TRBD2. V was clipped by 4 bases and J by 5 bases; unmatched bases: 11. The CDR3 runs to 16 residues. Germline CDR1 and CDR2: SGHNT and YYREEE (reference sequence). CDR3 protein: CASSPVQRGGEETQYF. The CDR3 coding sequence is TGTGCCAGCAGCCCGGTCCAGCGGGGGGGTGAGGAGACCCAGTACTTC.

The DNA of the CDR3 is TGTGCCAGCTCACCGCTGAGAAGGACAGGGAGGAACACCGGGGAGCTGTTTTTT. This encodes CASSPLRRTGRNTGELFF. The V and J genes are TRBV18 and TRBJ2-2, with 8 positions matching TRBD1. The CDR3 covers 18 residues. With V trimmed by 3 bases and J by 1 base, 10 bases remained unmatched. The germline V gene encodes CDR1 KGHSH and CDR2 LQKENI. Combining the CDR3 with reference TRBV18 and TRBJ2-2 gives the whole variable domain NAGVMQNPRHLVRRRGQEARLRCSPMKGHSHVYWYRQLPEEGLKFMVYLQKENIIDESGMPKERFSAEFPKEGPSILRIQQVVRGDSAAYFCASSPLRRTGRNTGELFFGEGSRLTVL.

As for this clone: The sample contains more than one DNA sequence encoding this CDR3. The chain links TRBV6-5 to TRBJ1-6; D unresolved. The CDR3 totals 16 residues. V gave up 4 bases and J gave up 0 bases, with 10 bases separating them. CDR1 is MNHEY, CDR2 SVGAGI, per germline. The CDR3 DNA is TGTGCCAGCAGTTTCTTATACAGCTCCTATAATTCACCCCTCCACTTT. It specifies CASSFLYSSYNSPLHF.

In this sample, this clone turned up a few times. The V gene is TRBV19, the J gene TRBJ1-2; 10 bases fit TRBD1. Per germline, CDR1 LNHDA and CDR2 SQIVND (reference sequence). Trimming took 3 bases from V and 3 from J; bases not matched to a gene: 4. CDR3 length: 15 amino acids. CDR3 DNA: TGTGCCAGTAGTATTACCGGGACAGGGGACTATGGCTACACCTTC. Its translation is CASSITGTGDYGYTF.

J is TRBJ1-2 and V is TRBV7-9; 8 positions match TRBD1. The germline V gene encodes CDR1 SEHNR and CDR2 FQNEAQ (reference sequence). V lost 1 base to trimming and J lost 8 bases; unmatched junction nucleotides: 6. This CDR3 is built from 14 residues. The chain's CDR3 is CASSLGDRSQGYTF. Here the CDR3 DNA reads TGTGCCAGCAGCTTAGGGGACAGGTCCCAGGGCTACACCTTC.

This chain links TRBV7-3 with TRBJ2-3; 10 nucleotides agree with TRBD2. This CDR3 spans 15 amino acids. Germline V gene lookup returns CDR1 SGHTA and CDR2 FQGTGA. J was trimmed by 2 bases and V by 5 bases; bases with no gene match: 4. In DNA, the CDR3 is TGTGCCAGCAGCCCCACTAGCGGGGTCACAGATACGCAGTATTTT. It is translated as CASSPTSGVTDTQYF.